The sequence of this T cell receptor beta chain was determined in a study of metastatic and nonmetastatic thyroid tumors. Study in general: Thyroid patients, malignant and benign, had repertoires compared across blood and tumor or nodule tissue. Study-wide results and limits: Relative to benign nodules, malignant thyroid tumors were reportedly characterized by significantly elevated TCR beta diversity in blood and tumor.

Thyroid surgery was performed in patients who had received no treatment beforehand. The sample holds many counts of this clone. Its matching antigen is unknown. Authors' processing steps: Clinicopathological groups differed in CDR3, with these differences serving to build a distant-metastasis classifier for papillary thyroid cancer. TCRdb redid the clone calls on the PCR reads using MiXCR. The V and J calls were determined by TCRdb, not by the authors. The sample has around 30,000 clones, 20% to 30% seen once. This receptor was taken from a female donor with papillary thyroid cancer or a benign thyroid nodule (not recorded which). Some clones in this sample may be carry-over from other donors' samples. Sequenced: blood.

The CDR3 DNA reads as TGTGCCAGCAGTTACGCTACAGGGTATAGCAATCAGCCCCAGCATTTT. It translates to CASSYATGYSNQPQHF. The V and J genes are TRBV6-5 and TRBJ1-5, with a possible D match to TRBD1 (6 bases). Germline V gene sequence: CDR1 MNHEY, CDR2 SVGAGI. The CDR3 spans 16 residues. Trimming removed 2 bases from V and 0 bases from J, with 11 bases in between.